Each of the 19 T cell receptor beta chains below was sequenced from the same sample in a study of T cell responses to AZD1222 COVID-19 vaccine. Only in-frame clones appear in the TCRdb table, and some are missing; sequencing was by immunoSEQ multiplex PCR. The sample holds 250,000 to 300,000 clones, around 93% seen once. Sequenced material: peripheral blood, taken 28 days after the second AZD1222 dose. These receptors were collected from an adult who received the AZD1222 COVID-19 vaccine.

V and J are TRBV6-5 and TRBJ1-4; D call uncertain. Trimming cost V 0 bases and J 2 bases, with 7 bases left between them. The CDR3 contains 15 residues. Germline CDR1 is MNHEY and CDR2 is SVGAGI. CDR3 in amino acids: CASSYSTGTNEKLFF. DNA for the CDR3: TGTGCCAGCAGTTACTCGACGGGGACTAATGAAAAACTGTTTTTT.

The chain is built from TRBV18 and TRBJ1-5, with D maybe TRBD1 (5 bases). Trimming removed 6 bases from V and 7 bases from J, with 19 bases in between. The CDR3 is made up of 15 amino acids. Germline-derived CDR1 and CDR2 are KGHSH and LQKENI. This CDR3 reads CASSRAEGAGQPQHF. The DNA of the CDR3 is TGTGCCAGCTCTCGGGCCGAAGGAGCAGGGCAGCCCCAGCATTTT.

As DNA, the CDR3 is TGTGCCAGTAGGCTAGCAGGTACGCAGTATTTT. This gives the protein CASRLAGTQYF. This chain joins TRBV19 and TRBJ2-3; D is perhaps TRBD2 (5 bases). The CDR3 runs 11 residues. CDR1 is LNHDA, CDR2 SQIVND, per germline (reference sequence). The V gene lost 6 bases and the J gene lost 8 bases, with 9 bases spanning the gap.

This clone was counted a single time. CDR3 in amino acids: CASSLGTGTEAFF. CDR3 DNA: TGCGCCAGCAGCTTGGGGACGGGCACTGAAGCTTTCTTT. The chain is built from TRBV5-1 and TRBJ1-1; D is unclear. Germline V CDR1 and CDR2: SGHRS, YFSETQ. V lost 0 bases, J lost 4 bases, and 7 bases lay in between. The CDR3 is made up of 13 amino acids.

This clone was seen just once. The chain has TRBV5-1 and TRBJ2-1; the match to TRBD1 covers 8 bases. V dropped 2 bases and J dropped 8; count of bases not matched to a gene: 12. This CDR3 comprises 16 residues. CDR1 and CDR2 (germline): SGHRS, YFSETQ. The CDR3 DNA reads as TGCGCCAGCAGCTTAGAACCGGGACCAGGGGGCTATGAGCAGTTCTTC. Its translation: CASSLEPGPGGYEQFF. The whole variable domain, filled in from reference TRBV5-1 and TRBJ2-1, reads KAGVTQTPRYLIKTRGQQVTLSCSPISGHRSVSWYQQTPGQGLQFLFEYFSETQRNKGNFPGRFSGRQFSNSRSEMNVSTLELGDSALYLCASSLEPGPGGYEQFFGPGTRLTVL.

V gene TRBV3-1 (or the pseudogene TRBV3-2) combines with J gene TRBJ2-1; 9 bases line up with TRBD2. V dropped 1 base and J dropped 7; count of bases not matched to a gene: 2. Germline loops: CDR1 LGHDT, CDR2 YNNKEL (reference sequence). The CDR3 spans 14 residues. The DNA of the CDR3 is TGTGCCAGCAGCCAAGGCCTAGCGGGGAATGAGCAGTTCTTC. Translation: CASSQGLAGNEQFF.

The CDR3 DNA reads TGTGCCAGCAGTTTCCGGGGGCTTTTCTATGGCTACACCTTC. Amino acids: CASSFRGLFYGYTF. The chain carries TRBV6-5 and TRBJ1-2; perhaps TRBD1 as D (6 bases). This CDR3 has 14 residues. Germline V lookup: CDR1 MNHEY, CDR2 SVGAGI. The germline V and J ends were trimmed by 4 bases and 4 bases, with 13 bases remaining between them.

The chain employs TRBV7-2 and TRBJ1-1, with D tentatively TRBD1 (5 bases). Germline CDR1 and CDR2: SGHTA and FQGNSA. The CDR3 totals 14 residues. The V end lost 5 bases, the J end lost 0 bases, and 10 bases lay between the germline ends. CDR3 DNA: TGTGCCAGCAGCCAAGGGGTTCTGAACACTGAAGCTTTCTTT. Translation: CASSQGVLNTEAFF.

This chain connects TRBV6-2 or TRBV6-3 to TRBJ1-1, with a weak D call TRBD1 (5 bases). The CDR3 is 15 residues long. Germline loops: CDR1 MNHEY, CDR2 SVGEGT. V lost 4 bases to trimming and J lost 7 bases, with 19 bases between them. The CDR3 reads CASSSGRTFDSEAFF. The CDR3 DNA reads as TGTGCCAGCAGTTCCGGGCGGACATTCGATAGTGAAGCTTTCTTT.

The gene calls are TRBV5-4 and TRBJ2-5, with 8 bases identical to TRBD1. With V trimmed by 6 bases and J by 1 base, 2 bases remained unmatched. CDR1 and CDR2 from the germline V gene are SGHNT and YYREEE (reference sequence). The CDR3 spans 13 residues. CDR3 sequence reads: CASNQGAQETQYF. The CDR3 region has the DNA TGTGCCAGCAATCAGGGGGCCCAAGAGACCCAGTACTTC.

The CDR3 loop reads CASSINRGPYGYTF. The CDR3 DNA reads TGTGCCAGTAGTATTAACAGGGGACCCTATGGCTACACCTTC. The chain couples TRBV19 to TRBJ1-2; TRBD1 aligns across 7 bases. The CDR3 is 14 residues long. Germline-derived CDR1 and CDR2 are LNHDA and SQIVND (reference sequence). V dropped 3 bases and J dropped 4; count of bases not matched to a gene: 5.

The rearrangement links TRBV5-1 to TRBJ2-3; 9 nucleotides agree with TRBD1. CDR3 length equals 16 residues. Germline V gene lookup returns CDR1 SGHRS and CDR2 YFSETQ. V shed 5 bases and J 1 base; nucleotides not matched to a gene: 8. CDR3 residues: CASSFGQGLGTDTQYF. The CDR3 DNA reads TGCGCCAGCAGTTTCGGACAGGGGCTAGGCACAGATACGCAGTATTTT. Combining the CDR3 with reference TRBV5-1 and TRBJ2-3 gives the whole variable domain KAGVTQTPRYLIKTRGQQVTLSCSPISGHRSVSWYQQTPGQGLQFLFEYFSETQRNKGNFPGRFSGRQFSNSRSEMNVSTLELGDSALYLCASSFGQGLGTDTQYFGPGTRLTVL.

The chain carries TRBV7-2 and TRBJ2-7; 8 bases match TRBD2. The V segment lost 5 bases and the J segment 0 bases; nucleotides outside the gene matches: 6. The V gene's germline CDR1 is SGHTA and CDR2 FQGNSA. The CDR3 covers 15 residues. The CDR3 nucleotides read TGTGCCAGCAGCCCGAGCGGGAGAGCCTCCTACGAGCAGTACTTC. Amino acid sequence: CASSPSGRASYEQYF.

The J gene is TRBJ1-4, the V gene TRBV5-1, with D possibly matching TRBD1 (6 bases). The CDR3 sequence is 16 residues long. Germline V gene data show CDR1 as SGHRS and CDR2 as YFSETQ. Trimming took 2 bases from V and 4 from J, leaving 15 bases between them. The chain's CDR3 is CASSFGRGALNEKLFF. CDR3 nucleotides: TGCGCCAGCAGCTTCGGACGGGGGGCCCTTAATGAAAAACTGTTTTTT.

The rearrangement links TRBV7-9 to TRBJ1-2; no reliable D call. Germline values: CDR1 SEHNR, CDR2 FQNEAQ (reference sequence). Deletions cut 0 bases from V and 8 bases from J, with 10 bases between. The CDR3 loop spans 13 amino acids. As DNA, the CDR3 is TGTGCCAGCAGCTTAGCGGGTCAGATCGGCTACACCTTC. Translating it yields CASSLAGQIGYTF.

V usage is TRBV5-1 and J usage is TRBJ1-1, with TRBD1 identical over 11 bases. V was pared by 4 bases and J by 6 bases, with 11 bases of the junction left unmatched. Germline CDR1 SGHRS, CDR2 YFSETQ. CDR3 size: 16 residues. In nucleotides, the CDR3 is TGCGCCAGCAGCCCCGGGACAGGGGGTGGGATACCTGAAGCTTTCTTT. Translating it yields CASSPGTGGGIPEAFF. The complete variable domain, with remaining parts taken from reference TRBV5-1 and TRBJ1-1, reads KAGVTQTPRYLIKTRGQQVTLSCSPISGHRSVSWYQQTPGQGLQFLFEYFSETQRNKGNFPGRFSGRQFSNSRSEMNVSTLELGDSALYLCASSPGTGGGIPEAFFGQGTRLTVV.

The chain recombines TRBV24-1 with TRBJ2-2; 9 bases align to TRBD1. With 5 bases clipped from V and 6 bases from J, the junction kept 6 bases outside the gene matches. The CDR3 runs to 15 residues. The germline CDR1 and CDR2 sequences are KGHDR and SFDVKD. The CDR3 is CATSAAGQGAGELFF. The CDR3, as DNA: TGTGCCACCAGTGCGGCGGGACAGGGTGCCGGGGAGCTGTTTTTT.

The rearrangement uses TRBV7-2 and TRBJ1-5; 8 bases fit TRBD1. This CDR3 has 15 residues. The junction had 6 bases not matched to a gene; V was cut back by 1 base and J by 7 bases. Germline lookup yields CDR1 SGHTA and CDR2 FQGNSA. Written as DNA, the CDR3 is TGTGCCAGCAGCTTAGTTCCACAGGGGGGACAGCCCCAGCATTTT. The encoded protein is CASSLVPQGGQPQHF.

The chain links TRBV7-9 to TRBJ1-1, with 10 bases that match TRBD1. The germline V gene has CDR1 SEHNR and CDR2 FQNEAQ (reference sequence). V gave up 3 bases and J gave up 13 bases; unmatched junction bases: 8. The CDR3 is 13 amino acids. CDR3 residues: CASSFPGTGVVFF. CDR3 sequence (DNA): TGTGCCAGCAGCTTCCCCGGGACAGGGGTTGTTTTCTTT.